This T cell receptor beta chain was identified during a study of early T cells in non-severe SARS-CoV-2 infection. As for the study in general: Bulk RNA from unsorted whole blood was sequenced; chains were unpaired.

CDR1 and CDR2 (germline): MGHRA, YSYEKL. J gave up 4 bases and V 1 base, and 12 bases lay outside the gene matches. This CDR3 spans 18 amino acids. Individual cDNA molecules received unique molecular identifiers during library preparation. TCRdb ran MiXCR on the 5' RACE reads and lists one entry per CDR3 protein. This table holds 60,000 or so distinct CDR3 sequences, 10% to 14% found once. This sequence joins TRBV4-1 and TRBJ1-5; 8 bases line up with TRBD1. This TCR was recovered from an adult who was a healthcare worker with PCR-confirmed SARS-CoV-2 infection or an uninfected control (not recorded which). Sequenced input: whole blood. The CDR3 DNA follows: TGCGCCAGCAGCCAAGCTTATGACAGGGGCAGAAAAAATCAGCCCCAGCATTTT. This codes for CASSQAYDRGRKNQPQHF.